This is a list of T cell receptor beta chains from one sample in a study of identical twins. TCRdb called the 5' RACE reads again in MiXCR, with one record for every CDR3 protein. The table lists 450,000 or so distinct CDR3 sequences, approximately 15% of them singletons, with approximately 0.52% in the top ten. The same data also contributed to another study, on yellow fever vaccine responses in identical twins.

The sequenced sample was CD4+ T cells sorted from blood. These receptors were obtained from a woman between 18 and 29 years old in good health. CDR3s include the opening cysteine and the closing phenylalanine or tryptophan. Each record gives: clone size, J gene, D gene, CDR3 length, V gene, CDR3 protein, CDR3 DNA. D genes are given only for firm matches. The size entry is marked missing in some rows and otherwise reads once, few, many or a size class.

few,TRBJ1-1,.,14,TRBV5-1,CASSGGTARTEAFF,TGCGCCAGCAGCGGGGGGACGGCGAGGACTGAAGCTTTCTTT
many,TRBJ2-5,.,13,TRBV2,CASKTEVWETQYF,TGTGCCAGCAAGACGGAGGTTTGGGAGACCCAGTACTTC
few,TRBJ2-4,.,15,TRBV7-2,CASSRVMGRGVIQYF,TGTGCCAGCAGCCGAGTTATGGGCCGAGGGGTCATTCAGTACTTC
once,TRBJ2-7,TRBD2,15,TRBV2,CASSQIRAGEYEQYF,TGTGCCAGCAGTCAAATCCGCGCGGGAGAATACGAGCAGTACTTC
few,TRBJ2-1,.,15,TRBV3-1,CASSLTTGLYNEQFF,TGTGCCAGCAGCCTCACCACGGGACTGTACAATGAGCAGTTCTTC
.,TRBJ2-1,TRBD2,15,TRBV5-1,CASTTSGGAHNEQFF,TGCGCCAGCACAACTAGCGGGGGGGCCCACAATGAGCAGTTCTTC
.,TRBJ2-5,TRBD2,17,TRBV3-1,CASSPRTSGRWQETQYF,TGTGCCAGCAGCCCCCGGACTAGCGGGAGATGGCAGGAGACCCAGTACTTC
.,TRBJ1-6,.,16,TRBV9,CASSVAPGTGNSPLHF,TGTGCCAGCAGCGTTGCCCCCGGGACGGGCAATTCACCCCTCCACTTT
few,TRBJ1-1,.,14,TRBV7-9,CASSGRGGNTEAFF,TGTGCCAGCAGCGGGAGGGGCGGGAACACTGAAGCTTTCTTT
.,TRBJ2-7,.,14,TRBV20-1,CSAGQFLVVGEQYF,TGCAGTGCTGGACAGTTTCTTGTAGTTGGCGAGCAGTACTTC
.,TRBJ1-3,.,15,TRBV5-1,CASSLAGFSGNTIYF,TGCGCCAGCAGCTTGGCTGGTTTCTCTGGAAACACCATATATTTT
many,TRBJ2-7,.,12,TRBV29-1,CSVAGSAYEQYF,TGCAGCGTAGCGGGTTCAGCCTACGAGCAGTACTTC